The entry below gives a single T cell receptor (beta chain) sequence along with its context. CD8 cells classed as naive were CD45RO-negative and positively selected for CCR7, excluding terminally differentiated effector memory CD45RA+ cells. Recent vaccinations or acute infections were absent in the healthy HIV-negative adult donors. Produced via immunoSEQ multiplex PCR; TCRdb's table is partial and in-frame only. The sample holds roughly 2.1 million clones, around 93% seen once. This sample was taken from a study of shared clonotypes between healthy human individuals. CDR3 length equals 16 residues. CDR1 SNHLY and CDR2 FYNNEI come from the germline V gene. Trimming pared 0 bases from V and 7 bases from J, leaving 19 bases between.

V is TRBV2 and J is TRBJ2-7; D possibly uses TRBD1 or TRBD2 (5 bases each). This clonotype was sampled from a man between 18 and 29 years old in good health. Some clones in this sample may be carry-over from other donors' samples. Sample: naive CD8+ T cells from PBMCs. The CDR3 spells CASSEAHLGPRSEQYF. CDR3 nucleotide sequence: TGTGCCAGCAGTGAAGCGCACTTGGGACCGCGTAGTGAGCAGTACTTC.